The 17 T cell receptor beta chains reported below all come from one sample, sequenced in a study of T cell responses to AZD1222 COVID-19 vaccine. Produced via immunoSEQ multiplex PCR; TCRdb's table is partial and in-frame only. Of about 110,000 clones listed, 90% are singletons. This sample comprised peripheral blood, obtained on day 0 of AZD1222 vaccination. The receptors originated from an adult in good health.

The genes are TRBV21-1 and TRBJ2-5; no DNA check was done on the table's D call, TRBD2. TRBV21-1 is flagged as a pseudogene. This CDR3 region has 15 residues. CDR3: CASSKGFSGRETQYF. The CDR3 bases are TGTGCCAGCAGCAAAGGCTTTAGCGGGCGGGAGACCCAGTACTTC.

This rearrangement joins TRBV19 to TRBJ2-1; TRBD1 or TRBD2 may be the D gene (5 bases each). Looked up from germline, CDR1 is LNHDA and CDR2 is SQIVND (reference sequence). V lost 5 bases and J 6 bases, leaving 17 bases between the germline ends. The CDR3 is 15 amino acids. The CDR3 region has the DNA TGTGCCAGTAGTTCCCGGGACGGAGTGTCCAATGAGCAGTTCTTC. This gives the protein CASSSRDGVSNEQFF.

The chain is built from TRBV5-4 and TRBJ2-7, with D unresolved. This CDR3 is built from 11 residues. CDR1 is SGHNT, CDR2 YYREEE, per germline (reference sequence). Trimming removed 4 bases from V and 7 bases from J, with 9 bases in between. CDR3 coding DNA: TGTGCCAGCAGCGCGGCCCGTGAGCAGTACTTC. As protein: CASSAAREQYF.

V gene TRBV11-3 combines with J gene TRBJ2-1; 13 bases are a match to TRBD2. This CDR3 has 18 residues. The junction had 15 bases not matched to a gene; V was cut back by 5 bases and J by 8 bases. From germline, CDR1 is SGHNT and CDR2 YENEEA. The CDR3 nucleotides are TGTGCCAGCAGCCTCACCCACGCCGGGACTAGCGGGATATATGAGCAGTTCTTC. Its protein product is CASSLTHAGTSGIYEQFF. The complete variable domain, with remaining parts taken from reference TRBV11-3 and TRBJ2-1, reads EAGVVQSPRYKIIEKKQPVAFWCNPISGHNTLYWYLQNLGQGPELLIRYENEEAVDDSQLPKDRFSAERLKGVDSTLKIQPAELGDSAVYLCASSLTHAGTSGIYEQFFGPGTRLTVL.

This clone has only a few counts. The chain is built from TRBV7-3 and TRBJ2-7; D remains ambiguous. This CDR3 contains 13 residues. The germline V gene encodes CDR1 SGHTA and CDR2 FQGTGA. Between the trimmed V and J ends, which lost 5 bases and 5 bases, there was a span of 13 bases. The CDR3 DNA is TGTGCCAGCAGCCCAACAGTCCAGCACGAGCAGTACTTC. This codes for CASSPTVQHEQYF.

This clone was recorded only once. The genes are TRBV5-1 and TRBJ1-3, with D possibly matching TRBD1 (6 bases). This CDR3 is built from 15 residues. The V and J ends lost 4 bases and 1 base respectively, with 12 bases between them. Germline V gives CDR1 SGHRS, CDR2 YFSETQ. The CDR3: CASSTSGDSGNTIYF. The DNA for the CDR3 is TGCGCCAGCAGCACGTCAGGGGATTCTGGAAACACCATATATTTT.

The chain combines TRBV7-6 with TRBJ2-5; 8 nucleotides line up with TRBD1. V was pared by 0 bases and J by 4 bases, with 10 bases of the junction left unmatched. CDR1 is SGHVS, CDR2 FNYEAQ, per germline. The CDR3 totals 17 residues. The CDR3 spells CASSLAEFDRGPETQYF. CDR3 in DNA: TGTGCCAGCAGCTTAGCGGAATTCGACAGGGGCCCAGAGACCCAGTACTTC.

This clone occurred once. CDR3: CASSWTEGTEAFF. For the CDR3, the DNA is TGTGCCAGCAGTTGGACAGAGGGCACTGAAGCTTTCTTT. This chain joins TRBV6-4 and TRBJ1-1; TRBD1 is a possible D gene (6 bases). Germline V gene sequence: CDR1 MRHNA, CDR2 SNTAGT. V was cut by 5 bases and J by 4 bases, with 11 bases left in between. The CDR3 sequence is 13 residues long.

The table lists this clone with a count of one. The chain is built from TRBV5-1 and TRBJ2-3; TRBD1 is a possible D gene (6 bases). V shed 4 bases and J shed 0 bases, with 12 bases lying between them. The CDR3 is made up of 15 amino acids. Germline V CDR1 and CDR2: SGHRS, YFSETQ. The CDR3 loop is CASSPTGVSTDTQYF. The CDR3 DNA sequence: TGCGCCAGCAGCCCGACAGGAGTAAGCACAGATACGCAGTATTTT. Full variable domain (rest looked up from reference TRBV5-1 and TRBJ2-3): KAGVTQTPRYLIKTRGQQVTLSCSPISGHRSVSWYQQTPGQGLQFLFEYFSETQRNKGNFPGRFSGRQFSNSRSEMNVSTLELGDSALYLCASSPTGVSTDTQYFGPGTRLTVL.

The chain couples TRBV5-5 to TRBJ1-1; the D gene is possibly TRBD1 (5 bases). Germline values: CDR1 SGHKS, CDR2 YYEKEE (reference sequence). V lost 0 bases to trimming and J lost 5 bases, with 11 bases between them. The CDR3 runs to 14 residues. The CDR3 here is CASSLVQKGTEAFF. For the CDR3, the DNA is TGTGCCAGCAGCTTGGTTCAGAAGGGGACTGAAGCTTTCTTT.

The chain couples TRBV6-5 to TRBJ1-1; D perhaps matches TRBD1 (6 bases). Trimming shortened V by 3 bases and J by 2 bases, and 13 bases separated the two germline ends. The CDR3 is 15 residues long. Germline V gives CDR1 MNHEY, CDR2 SVGAGI. The CDR3 bases are TGTGCCAGCAGTTATTCTCGGACAGCCAACACTGAAGCTTTCTTT. Its translation is CASSYSRTANTEAFF.

The chain couples TRBV3-1 (or the pseudogene TRBV3-2) to TRBJ1-1; D uncertain. The CDR3 consists of 11 residues. Germline CDR1 and CDR2: LGHDT and YNNKEL (reference sequence). V was cut by 4 bases and J by 7 bases, with 7 bases left in between. The CDR3: CASSLRDEAFF. As DNA, the CDR3 is TGTGCCAGCAGCCTAAGGGATGAAGCTTTCTTT.

The CDR3 DNA sequence: TGTGCCAGTAGTAAATCGGCGGGAGTGGGGTTTACGCAGTATTTT. Protein product: CASSKSAGVGFTQYF. V gene TRBV19 combines with J gene TRBJ2-3; the match to TRBD2 covers 7 bases. The trim removed 4 bases at V and 8 bases at J, leaving 12 bases unmatched. CDR3 length: 15 residues. Germline V gene sequence: CDR1 LNHDA, CDR2 SQIVND (reference sequence).

The V and J genes are TRBV11-1 and TRBJ1-2; D not resolved. The V gene lost 5 bases and the J gene lost 6 bases, with 16 bases spanning the gap. The germline V gene has CDR1 SGHAT and CDR2 FQDESV (reference sequence). There are 14 residues in the CDR3. CDR3 sequence: CASSPWTDLDGYTF. In DNA, the CDR3 is TGTGCCAGCAGCCCTTGGACTGATCTCGATGGCTACACCTTC.

The rearrangement joins TRBV6-1 to TRBJ1-1; 7 bases match TRBD1. Trimming removed 2 bases from V and 5 bases from J; junction bases left unmatched: 2. CDR1 and CDR2 from the germline V gene are MNHNS and SASEGT. CDR3 length equals 13 residues. The CDR3 DNA reads as TGTGCCAGCAGTGAACAGGGGGGAACTGAAGCTTTCTTT. This translates into CASSEQGGTEAFF.

CDR3 DNA sequence: TGCGCCAGCAGCGAGGGACAGTCTGATTCACCCCTCCACTTT. This codes for CASSEGQSDSPLHF. V gene TRBV5-1 combines with J gene TRBJ1-6; 7 bases map to TRBD1. The J segment lost 8 bases and the V segment lost 4 bases, leaving 6 bases of the junction unmatched. From germline, CDR1 is SGHRS and CDR2 YFSETQ. The CDR3 extends over 14 amino acids.

V usage is TRBV7-9 and J usage is TRBJ2-1; 8 bases are shared with TRBD1. V lost 5 bases to trimming and J lost 8 bases; unmatched junction nucleotides: 11. CDR1 and CDR2 from the germline V gene are SEHNR and FQNEAQ (reference sequence). The CDR3 covers 15 residues. CDR3 DNA sequence: TGTGCCAGCAGCCCCGAGACAGGGGTGGGAGATGAGCAGTTCTTC. As protein: CASSPETGVGDEQFF.